Shown below are 2 T cell receptor beta chains from a single sample sequenced in a study of T cell responses to AZD1222 COVID-19 vaccine. Using immunoSEQ multiplex PCR, the repertoire was profiled, and TCRdb retains in-frame clones only, with some absent. The top ten hold 3.5% to 4.5% of the sample, which has some 150,000 clones, 80% to 95% seen once. Sequencing was performed on peripheral blood, taken 28 days after the second AZD1222 dose. The receptor source for this set is an adult who received the AZD1222 COVID-19 vaccine.

CDR3 amino acids: CASSPGGGQPQHF. DNA for the CDR3: TGTGCCAGCTCACCAGGGGGCGGGCAGCCCCAGCATTTT. The gene calls are TRBV18 and TRBJ1-5; possible D gene TRBD1, 6 bases. V gave up 2 bases and J gave up 7 bases, with 9 bases separating them. CDR1 is KGHSH and CDR2 is LQKENI in the germline V gene. The CDR3 covers 13 residues.

The V call is TRBV2, the J call TRBJ2-2; the match to TRBD2 covers 13 bases. V trimming: 4 bases; J trimming: 4 bases; junction bases outside the gene matches: 3. CDR1 and CDR2 (germline): SNHLY, FYNNEI. CDR3 length: 16 amino acids. The CDR3 loop reads CASSGTSGRATGELFF. CDR3 bases: TGTGCCAGCAGTGGAACTAGCGGGAGGGCCACCGGGGAGCTGTTTTTT.